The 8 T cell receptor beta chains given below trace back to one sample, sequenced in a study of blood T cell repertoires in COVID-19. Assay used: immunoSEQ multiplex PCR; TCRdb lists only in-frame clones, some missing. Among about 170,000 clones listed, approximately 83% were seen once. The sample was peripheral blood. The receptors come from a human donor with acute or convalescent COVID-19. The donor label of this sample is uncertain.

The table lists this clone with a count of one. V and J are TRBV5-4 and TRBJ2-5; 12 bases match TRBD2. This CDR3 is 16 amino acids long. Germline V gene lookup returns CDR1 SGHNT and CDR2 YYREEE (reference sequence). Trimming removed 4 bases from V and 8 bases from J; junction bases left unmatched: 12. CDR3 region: CASSAPTSGGIGTQYF. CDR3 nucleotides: TGTGCCAGCAGCGCACCTACTAGCGGGGGGATAGGAACCCAGTACTTC.

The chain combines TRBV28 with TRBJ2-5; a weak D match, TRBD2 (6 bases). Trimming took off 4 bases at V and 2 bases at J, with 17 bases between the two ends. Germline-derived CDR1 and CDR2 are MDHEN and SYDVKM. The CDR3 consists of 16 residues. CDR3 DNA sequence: TGTGCCAGCAGTTCCCCGGGGGTCGGTTATCAAGAGACCCAGTACTTC. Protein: CASSSPGVGYQETQYF.

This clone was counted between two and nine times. CDR3 loop: CASSFRQGAGRLAGIIEQFF. Written as DNA, the CDR3 is TGTGCCAGCAGTTTTAGACAGGGGGCTGGCAGGCTAGCGGGAATTATTGAGCAGTTCTTC. V is TRBV28 and J is TRBJ2-1; TRBD1 might be the D (10 bases). V lost 3 bases and J 9 bases, leaving 33 bases between the germline ends. The CDR3 sequence is 20 residues long. CDR1 is MDHEN and CDR2 is SYDVKM in the germline V gene.

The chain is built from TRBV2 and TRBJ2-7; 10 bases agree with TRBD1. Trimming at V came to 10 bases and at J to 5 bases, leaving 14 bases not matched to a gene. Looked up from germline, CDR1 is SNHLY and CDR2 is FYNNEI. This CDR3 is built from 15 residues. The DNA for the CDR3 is TGTGCCACGGACGACCGGGACAGGGGAGTGAACGAGCAGTACTTC. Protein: CATDDRDRGVNEQYF.

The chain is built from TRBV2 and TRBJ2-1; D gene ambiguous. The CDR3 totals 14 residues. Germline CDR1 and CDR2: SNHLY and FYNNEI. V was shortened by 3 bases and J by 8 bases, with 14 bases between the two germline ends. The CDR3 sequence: CASSDVEVWYEQFF. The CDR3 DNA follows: TGTGCCAGCAGTGATGTCGAGGTTTGGTATGAGCAGTTCTTC.

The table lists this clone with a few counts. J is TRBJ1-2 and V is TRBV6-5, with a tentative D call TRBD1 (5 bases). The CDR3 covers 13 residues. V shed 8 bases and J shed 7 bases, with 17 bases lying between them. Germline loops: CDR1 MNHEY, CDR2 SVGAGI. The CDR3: CASGGERRGGYTF. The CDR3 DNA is TGTGCCAGCGGGGGGGAGAGACGGGGTGGCTACACCTTC.

In nucleotides, the CDR3 is TGCAGTGCTAGTTGGCAGTCGGGGACTGAAGCTTTCTTT. Translation: CSASWQSGTEAFF. The genes are TRBV20-1 and TRBJ1-1; D is unresolved. V lost 3 bases and J 5 bases, leaving 13 bases between the germline ends. In germline, CDR1 is DFQATT, CDR2 SNEGSKA (reference sequence). The length of the CDR3 is 13 residues.

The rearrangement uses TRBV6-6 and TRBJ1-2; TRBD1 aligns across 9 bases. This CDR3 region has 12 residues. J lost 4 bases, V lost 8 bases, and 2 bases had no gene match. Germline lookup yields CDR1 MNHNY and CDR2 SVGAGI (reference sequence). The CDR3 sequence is CASRGQGYGYTF. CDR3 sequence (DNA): TGTGCCAGCCGGGGACAGGGCTATGGCTACACCTTC.